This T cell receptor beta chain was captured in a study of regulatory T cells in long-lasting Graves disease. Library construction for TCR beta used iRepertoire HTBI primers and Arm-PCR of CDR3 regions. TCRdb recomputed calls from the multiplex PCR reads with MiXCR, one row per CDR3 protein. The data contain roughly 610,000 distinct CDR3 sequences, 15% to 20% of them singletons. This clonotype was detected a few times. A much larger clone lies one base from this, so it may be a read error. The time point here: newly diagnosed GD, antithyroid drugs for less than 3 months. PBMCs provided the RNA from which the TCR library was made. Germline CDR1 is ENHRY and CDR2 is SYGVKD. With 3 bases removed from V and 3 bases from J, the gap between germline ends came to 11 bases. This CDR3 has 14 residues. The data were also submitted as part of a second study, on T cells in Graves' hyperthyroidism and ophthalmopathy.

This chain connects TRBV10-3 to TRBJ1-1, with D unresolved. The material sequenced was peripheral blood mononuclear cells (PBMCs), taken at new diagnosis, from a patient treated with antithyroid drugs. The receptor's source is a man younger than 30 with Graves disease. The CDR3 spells CAISDPAKDTEAFF. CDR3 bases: TGTGCCATCAGTGATCCGGCGAAGGACACTGAAGCTTTCTTT.